Shown below are 25 T cell receptor beta chains from a single sample sequenced in a study of blood T cells in healthy people across ages. Next came a second PCR, run for roughly 7 to 12 cycles, which used a sample-barcoded 5' primer along with a J-beta primer mix. Via MiXCR, TCRdb re-called the 5' RACE reads, giving one row per CDR3 protein. The sample holds around 800,000 distinct CDR3 sequences, roughly 25% seen once. This sample also belongs to another study, concerning T cells of mothers and their children.

Sequenced input: blood. These TCRs come from a boy aged 5-17 years in good health.

This clonotype has a handful of counts. This is likely a read error, given that the CDR3 carries no conserved phenylalanine or tryptophan at its end. CDR3 sequence reads: CASSRQAIKGETQYS. In nucleotides, the CDR3 is TGTGCCAGCAGCAGACAGGCTATCAAGGGAGAGACCCAGTACTCC. This chain connects TRBV2 to TRBJ2-5; D might be TRBD1 (6 bases). Looked up from germline, CDR1 is SNHLY and CDR2 is FYNNEI. The CDR3 runs to 15 residues. With 6 bases removed from V and 4 bases from J, the gap between germline ends came to 18 bases.

This clonotype was seen more than once but under ten times. At one of its ends the junction is not consistent with the germline gene, which may arise from a read error. The rearrangement uses TRBV7-7 and TRBJ2-5; TRBD1 matches at 11 bases. The CDR3 loop spans 17 amino acids. Per germline, CDR1 SSHAT and CDR2 FNYEAQ (reference sequence). The CDR3 loop reads CASSSLPGTGGQETQYF. CDR3 nucleotide sequence: TGTGCTAGCAGCTCCCTCCCAGGGACAGGGGGCCAAGAGACCCAGTACTTC.

In this sample, this clonotype turned up a few times. The genes are TRBV20-1 and TRBJ2-7; perhaps D is TRBD1 or TRBD2 (5 bases each). The germline gives CDR1 DFQATT, CDR2 SNEGSKA (reference sequence). With 5 bases removed from V and 7 bases from J, the gap between germline ends came to 15 bases. The CDR3 spans 12 residues. For the CDR3, the DNA is TGCAGTGCTTCACCGGGACCGAGAGAGCAGTACTTC. Translated: CSASPGPREQYF.

The V gene is TRBV12-3 or TRBV12-4, the J gene TRBJ1-1; D uncertain. The CDR3 spans 13 residues. The V gene lost 7 bases and the J gene lost 1 base, with 10 bases spanning the gap. The CDR3 nucleotides read TGTGCCAGCACCGATACACCGAACACTGAAGCTTTCTTT. Translation gives CASTDTPNTEAFF.

This clonotype has just a few counts. The chain carries TRBV11-2 and TRBJ2-5; D remains ambiguous. The J call is uncertain, as TRBJ2-1 better fits the DNA end. Germline V gene sequence: CDR1 SGHAT, CDR2 FQNNGV. The CDR3 contains 13 residues. The DNA for the CDR3 is TGTGCCAGCAGCTTAGTTAGCCGGCCTGAGCAGTTCTTC. Protein product: CASSLVSRPEQFF.

The rearrangement links TRBV28 to TRBJ2-7; a weak D match, TRBD1 (6 bases). This CDR3 spans 14 amino acids. Trimming took off 7 bases at V and 7 bases at J, with 20 bases between the two ends. CDR1 MDHEN and CDR2 SYDVKM come from the germline V gene. The CDR3 loop reads CASILRGGENEQYF. The CDR3 coding sequence is TGTGCCAGCATCTTGAGAGGGGGTGAAAATGAGCAGTACTTC. The entire variable domain, with the rest obtained from reference TRBV28 and TRBJ2-7, is as follows: DVKVTQSSRYLVKRTGEKVFLECVQDMDHENMFWYRQDPGLGLRLIYFSYDVKMKEKGDIPEGYSVSREKKERFSLILESASTNQTSMYLCASILRGGENEQYFGPGTRLTVT.

The chain joins TRBV14 to TRBJ2-1; D possibly corresponds to TRBD2 (5 bases). Per germline, CDR1 SGHDN and CDR2 FVKESK. The V and J ends lost 5 bases and 1 base respectively, with 18 bases between them. The CDR3 is 17 residues long. The CDR3 bases are TGTGCCAGCAGCGCCGAGATCCGAGGGCCATCCTACAATGAGCAGTTCTTC. It translates to CASSAEIRGPSYNEQFF.

The rearrangement joins TRBV5-1 to TRBJ1-3, with D possibly being TRBD1 (6 bases). The V gene lost 4 bases and the J gene lost 0 bases, with 17 bases spanning the gap. The germline V gene encodes CDR1 SGHRS and CDR2 YFSETQ. This CDR3 region has 17 residues. The CDR3 DNA reads TGCGCCAGCAGCGTTCGGACAGACCGACTCTCTGGAAACACCATATATTTT. Protein sequence: CASSVRTDRLSGNTIYF. Looking up the rest from reference TRBV5-1 and TRBJ1-3 gives the full variable domain: KAGVTQTPRYLIKTRGQQVTLSCSPISGHRSVSWYQQTPGQGLQFLFEYFSETQRNKGNFPGRFSGRQFSNSRSEMNVSTLELGDSALYLCASSVRTDRLSGNTIYFGEGSWLTVV.

This clonotype was counted only a few times. The chain links TRBV19 to TRBJ1-2, with a weak D call TRBD1 (5 bases). V was clipped by 8 bases and J by 4 bases, with 11 bases between them. CDR1 and CDR2 (germline): LNHDA, SQIVND (reference sequence). CDR3 length: 12 residues. The CDR3 here is CASAFTGYGYTF. The CDR3 DNA reads as TGTGCCAGTGCGTTCACAGGCTATGGCTACACCTTC. Full variable domain (remainder filled in from reference TRBV19 and TRBJ1-2): DGGITQSPKYLFRKEGQNVTLSCEQNLNHDAMYWYRQDPGQGLRLIYYSQIVNDFQKGDIAEGYSVSREKKESFPLTVTSAQKNPTAFYLCASAFTGYGYTFGSGTRLTVV.

This clonotype was seen only a few times. The chain links TRBV4-1 to TRBJ1-4; the D is unclear. Trimming left V 4 bases short and J 0 bases short, with 15 bases between. The CDR3 consists of 17 residues. Germline lookup yields CDR1 MGHRA and CDR2 YSYEKL. CDR3 sequence reads: CASSLIAYGSTNEKLFF. The CDR3 DNA sequence: TGCGCCAGCAGCCTAATAGCTTACGGATCAACTAATGAAAAACTGTTTTTT.

This clonotype was recorded a few times. V and J are TRBV7-9 and TRBJ2-2; 12 bases agree with TRBD2. This CDR3 region has 15 residues. Germline V gene lookup returns CDR1 SEHNR and CDR2 FQNEAQ (reference sequence). V dropped 3 bases and J dropped 10; count of bases not matched to a gene: 6. The CDR3 coding sequence is TGTGCCAGCAGCTTTAGACTAGCGGGAGTACTGGAGCTGTTTTTT. It encodes CASSFRLAGVLELFF.

In this sample, this clonotype turned up a few times. The CDR3 is CASSLASGGASAQYF. DNA of the CDR3: TGTGCCAGCAGTTTAGCTAGCGGGGGGGCCTCTGCGCAGTACTTC. The rearrangement joins TRBV27 to TRBJ2-7; the match to TRBD2 covers 12 bases. The junction had 8 bases not matched to a gene; V was cut back by 2 bases and J by 9 bases. This CDR3 is built from 15 residues. The germline V gene has CDR1 MNHEY and CDR2 SMNVEV (reference sequence).

Comments on this clonotype: A junction boundary mismatches the germline segment, possibly from a read error. This chain uses TRBV5-1 with TRBJ2-2; 8 positions match TRBD1. The CDR3 is 13 amino acids. Germline CDR1 is SGHRS and CDR2 is YFSETQ. The CDR3 coding sequence is TGCGCCAGCAGATTGGGACAGGCCGGGGAGCTGTTTTTT. As protein: CASRLGQAGELFF.

This clonotype came up a few times. The rearrangement uses TRBV18 and TRBJ1-1; the match to TRBD1 covers 7 bases. Trimming removed 5 bases from V and 7 bases from J; junction bases left unmatched: 10. Germline V gene data show CDR1 as KGHSH and CDR2 as LQKENI. This CDR3 has 14 residues. CDR3 nucleotide sequence: TGTGCCAGCTCATACCCTGGAGGGGGCGGTGAAGCTTTCTTT. Protein product: CASSYPGGGGEAFF. The full variable domain, with the rest looked up from reference TRBV18 and TRBJ1-1, is NAGVMQNPRHLVRRRGQEARLRCSPMKGHSHVYWYRQLPEEGLKFMVYLQKENIIDESGMPKERFSAEFPKEGPSILRIQQVVRGDSAAYFCASSYPGGGGEAFFGQGTRLTVV.

This clonotype showed up just a few times. V gene TRBV19 combines with J gene TRBJ1-1, with TRBD1 identical over 7 bases. CDR1 LNHDA and CDR2 SQIVND come from the germline V gene (reference sequence). After removal of 1 base from V and 1 base from J, the junction contained 0 bases not matched to a gene. The CDR3 covers 14 residues. In nucleotides, the CDR3 is TGTGCCAGTAGTATAGGGGACAGGAACACTGAAGCTTTCTTT. Protein sequence: CASSIGDRNTEAFF. Variable domain in full (rest from reference TRBV19 and TRBJ1-1): DGGITQSPKYLFRKEGQNVTLSCEQNLNHDAMYWYRQDPGQGLRLIYYSQIVNDFQKGDIAEGYSVSREKKESFPLTVTSAQKNPTAFYLCASSIGDRNTEAFFGQGTRLTVV.

At least ten counts were recorded for this clonotype. The rearrangement links TRBV7-3 to TRBJ2-7; perhaps TRBD2 as D (7 bases). CDR1 and CDR2 (germline): SGHTA, FQGTGA. Trimming left V 3 bases short and J 0 bases short, with 12 bases between. The CDR3 is 15 residues long. The CDR3 sequence is CASSLGRGSSYEQYF. The CDR3 nucleotides read TGTGCCAGCAGCTTGGGGAGGGGGAGCTCCTACGAGCAGTACTTC.

V and J are TRBV2 and TRBJ2-5, with TRBD1 matching 7 bases. Trimming cost V 6 bases and J 1 base; bases outside gene matches: 11. CDR1 and CDR2 (germline): SNHLY, FYNNEI. The CDR3 has 16 residues. The DNA for the CDR3 is TGTGCCAGCAGCATGTGGGACAGAGGGGGCCAAGAGACCCAGTACTTC. Protein sequence: CASSMWDRGGQETQYF. Using reference TRBV2 and TRBJ2-5 for the parts outside the CDR3, the full variable domain is EPEVTQTPSHQVTQMGQEVILRCVPISNHLYFYWYRQILGQKVEFLVSFYNNEISEKSEIFDDQFSVERPDGSNFTLKIRSTKLEDSAMYFCASSMWDRGGQETQYFGPGTRLLVL.

This clonotype was counted only a few times. Relative to the germline gene, one junction end is altered; a read error may explain this. The genes are TRBV29-1 and TRBJ1-2; the D gene is possibly TRBD1 (5 bases). The germline gives CDR1 SQVTM, CDR2 ANQGSEA. The CDR3 sequence is 13 residues long. This CDR3 is CSVAEQENYGYTF. CDR3 DNA sequence: TGCAGCGTTGCGGAACAGGAGAACTATGGCTATACCTTC. Combining the CDR3 with reference TRBV29-1 and TRBJ1-2 gives the whole variable domain SAVISQKPSRDICQRGTSLTIQCQVDSQVTMMFWYRQQPGQSLTLIATANQGSEATYESGFVIDKFPISRPNLTFSTLTVSNMSPEDSSIYLCSVAEQENYGYTFGSGTRLTVV.

In regard to this clonotype: The junction does not match germline at one end; this may be a read error. The gene calls are TRBV6-6 and TRBJ1-1; TRBD1 matches at 10 bases. Germline V CDR1 and CDR2: MNHNY, SVGAGI (reference sequence). CDR3 length: 14 amino acids. In DNA, the CDR3 is TGTGCCAGCAGTGACAGGGGGCGGGACACTGAAGCTCTCTTT. Protein product: CASSDRGRDTEALF.

The chain links TRBV4-1 to TRBJ2-5; 10 nucleotides match TRBD1. The assigned J gene may be wrong: the sequence end matches TRBJ2-1 better. The CDR3 length is 16 residues. Germline V gene lookup returns CDR1 MGHRA and CDR2 YSYEKL. The CDR3 protein is CASRSTGGSNYNEQFF. The CDR3, as DNA: TGCGCCAGCAGATCGACAGGGGGCTCAAACTACAATGAGCAGTTCTTC.

J is TRBJ2-5 and V is TRBV5-1, with D possibly TRBD2 on 6 matching bases. Per the germline V gene, CDR1 is SGHRS and CDR2 is YFSETQ. Trimming removed 3 bases at V and 11 bases at J, with 26 bases between. The CDR3 spans 16 residues. CDR3 amino acids: CASSSPSDGGAHGQYF. CDR3 coding DNA: TGCGCCAGCAGCTCCCCCTCAGACGGAGGGGCTCACGGGCAGTACTTC.

The chain couples TRBV29-1 to TRBJ2-7; 7 bases align to TRBD2. This CDR3 region has 13 residues. Germline CDR1 reads SQVTM; CDR2 reads ANQGSEA. V dropped 5 bases and J dropped 0; count of bases not matched to a gene: 4. The CDR3 DNA reads TGCAGCGTTCGGGGGGTGGTCTCCTACGAGCAGTACTTC. Protein: CSVRGVVSYEQYF.

This clonotype was seen more than once but under ten times. The rearrangement joins TRBV5-1 to TRBJ2-3; 10 nucleotides agree with TRBD2. Germline CDR1 reads SGHRS; CDR2 reads YFSETQ. The CDR3 is 16 amino acids. The V and J ends lost 3 bases and 0 bases, in that order; junction bases with no gene match: 4. The CDR3 reads CASSSMTSGSTDTQYF. The CDR3 nucleotides read TGCGCCAGCAGCTCCATGACTAGCGGGAGCACAGATACGCAGTATTTT.

The rearrangement uses TRBV7-3 and TRBJ2-5; D possibly corresponds to TRBD2 (6 bases). This CDR3 comprises 15 residues. The V gene lost 3 bases and the J gene lost 4 bases, with 15 bases spanning the gap. Germline loops: CDR1 SGHTA, CDR2 FQGTGA. The CDR3 region is CASSFLGGTAETQYF. The CDR3 DNA sequence: TGTGCCAGCAGCTTTCTAGGAGGGACGGCAGAGACCCAGTACTTC.

The rearrangement links TRBV20-1 to TRBJ2-5; tentatively, D is TRBD2 (6 bases). CDR1 and CDR2 (germline): DFQATT, SNEGSKA (reference sequence). This CDR3 comprises 14 residues. The germline V and J ends were trimmed by 6 bases and 4 bases, with 18 bases remaining between them. The CDR3 here is CSADRAGLGETQYF. The CDR3 DNA is TGCAGTGCCGATAGGGCGGGGCTCGGAGAGACCCAGTACTTC.